The rows below give T cell receptor beta chains drawn from one sample of a study of response to subunit inactivated influenza vaccine. TCRdb processed the RT-PCR reads anew with MiXCR; each CDR3 protein has one entry. Of under 550,000 distinct CDR3 sequences in the sample, under 8.5% are singletons; the top ten hold about an eighth. Material: PBMCs from blood, obtained roughly 24 months after vaccination. The receptors shown here come from a man in his fifties or sixties who received an inactivated influenza vaccine. CDR3s include the opening cysteine and the closing phenylalanine or tryptophan. A D gene is named only where the DNA matches it firmly. A clone size is listed for some rows: how often the clone was seen (once, few, many), or a class if it is expanded.

>many|TRBJ1-5|TRBD1|TRBV28
TGTGCCAGCAGTTTTAGGGACAGGGGGACAAGCAATCAGCCCCAGCATTTT
CASSFRDRGTSNQPQHF
>.|TRBJ1-1|.|TRBV5-1
TGCGCCAGCAGCTCGGGGGCGGCGAACACTGAAACTTTCTTT
CASSSGAANTETFF
>.|TRBJ2-1|.|TRBV24-1
TGTGCCACCAGTGCAGGGGACTACAATGAGCAGTTCTTC
CATSAGDYNEQFF
>few|TRBJ1-1|TRBD1|TRBV20-1
TGCAGTGCGTTAACAGGGGGCTTTGGTGAAGCTTTCTTT
CSALTGGFGEAFF
>many|TRBJ1-1|.|TRBV20-1
TGCAGTGCTTGCCAGGGGAAAACTGAAGCTTTCTTT
CSACQGKTEAFF
>.|TRBJ2-5|.|TRBV20-1
TGCAGTGCTAGAGATTCGTGGGAAGTTATCCAAGAGACCCAGTACTTC
CSARDSWEVIQETQYF
>many|TRBJ2-7|TRBD2|TRBV5-1
TGCGCCAGCAGCCAGGGACTAGCGGGAGGCACCTACGAGCAGTACTTC
CASSQGLAGGTYEQYF
>many|TRBJ2-7|TRBD1|TRBV6-2/TRBV6-3
TGTGCCAGCAGTCCATCCGGTTGGACAGGGGCGGCCTACGAGCAGTACTTC
CASSPSGWTGAAYEQYF
>few|TRBJ1-1|.|TRBV5-1
TGCGCCAGCAGCCCTGGAGCCGAGGGCACTGAAGCTTTCTTT
CASSPGAEGTEAFF
>.|TRBJ2-7|.|TRBV7-8
TGTGCCAGCAGCTTATTGCGGGGGCGCTCCTACGAGCAGTACTTC
CASSLLRGRSYEQYF
>.|TRBJ1-1|.|TRBV18
TGTGCCAGCTCACTGCAGACAGAGGCTGAAGCTTTCTTT
CASSLQTEAEAFF
>.|TRBJ2-7|.|TRBV20-1
TGCAGTGCTAGAACCGCAGGGGAGCAGTACTTC
CSARTAGEQYF
>many|TRBJ2-1|.|TRBV2
TGTGCCAGCAGTGAAAGGGTGGTAGCGAATGAGCAGTTCTTC
CASSERVVANEQFF
>.|TRBJ2-1|.|TRBV7-8
TGTGCCAGCAGCATTTCCGGCAGTGATTTTTACAATGAGCAGTTCTTC
CASSISGSDFYNEQFF
>few|TRBJ2-2|.|TRBV18
TGTGCCAGCTCACCACCGGGCACCCAATCCACCGGGGAGCTGTTTTTT
CASSPPGTQSTGELFF
>few|TRBJ2-1|TRBD2|TRBV20-1
TGCAGTGCCATCGGGACTAGCGGGAGGTGGTTGGATGAGCAGTTCTTC
CSAIGTSGRWLDEQFF
>many|TRBJ1-2|TRBD1|TRBV5-1
TGCGCCAGCAGCTTTCTGGCAGGGGGCGACGATGGCTACACCTTC
CASSFLAGGDDGYTF
>few|TRBJ1-2|.|TRBV6-2/TRBV6-3
TGTGCCAGCAGGCCCCGGGACAACTATGGCTACACCTTC
CASRPRDNYGYTF
>.|TRBJ2-3|TRBD2|TRBV27
TGTGCCAGCAGTCTGGGACTAGCGGATTACACAGATACGCAGTATTTT
CASSLGLADYTDTQYF
>few|TRBJ2-2|.|TRBV5-5
TGTGCCAGCAGAATACTGGCAGGGGTCGCGAACACCGGGGAGCTGTTTTTT
CASRILAGVANTGELFF
>few|TRBJ2-1|.|TRBV29-1
TGCAGCGTTGAAGCTCTACAGGGTTCTAGGATCAATGAGCAGTTCTTC
CSVEALQGSRINEQFF
>many|TRBJ2-5|TRBD2|TRBV12-3/TRBV12-4
TGTGCCAGCAGTGCCGGACTAGCGGGGGGACAGACCCAGTACTTC
CASSAGLAGGQTQYF
>.|TRBJ2-5|.|TRBV5-6
TGTGCCAGCAGCTTGGGGTCTCGAGGGCTGGGAGAGACCCAGTACTTC
CASSLGSRGLGETQYF
>.|TRBJ2-7|.|TRBV15
TGTGCCACCAGCAGAGTTGGCCTAAAGGGGCGGCACTACGAGCAGTACTTC
CATSRVGLKGRHYEQYF